The present T cell receptor (beta chain) was sequenced within a study of CD8+ T cells in alopecia areata. Turning to the study itself: Treated patients swallowed 5 to 10 mg of oral tofacitinib twice daily. The study, taken as a whole, reports: More clonal than normal scalp was lesional scalp, particularly alopecia totalis/universalis.

Turning to this clone: The antigen is undetermined. The germline gene is not matched at one end of the junction; a read error may be the cause.

Alopecia areata patients provided lesional scalp punch biopsies and peripheral blood, both collected for the study. Using a FACSAria, the CD4+ and CD8+ T cells were sorted from the PBMCs. cDNA serving as the sequencing template came from extracted, reverse transcribed RNA. The protocol was immunoSEQ multiplex PCR, while the TCRdb copy is restricted to in-frame clones and leaves out a portion. This sample has roughly 140,000 clones, with roughly half found just once. The germline gives CDR1 GTSNPN, CDR2 SVGIG (reference sequence). This CDR3 is built from 13 residues. Source: CD4+ T cells sorted from blood, taken at week 0. This TCR came from a human donor with alopecia areata. The rearrangement joins TRBV30 to TRBJ2-5, with 14 nucleotides matching TRBD2. CDR3: CAWGRLAGGPKDF. In nucleotides, the CDR3 is TGTGCCTGGGGCCGACTAGCGGGAGGGCCAAAGGACTTC.